This TCR beta chain was captured by sequencing in a study of T cell repertoires in cytomegalovirus infection. Study-wide results and limits: The cumulative frequency of public TCR beta families distinguished individuals who carried CMV together with the relevant HLA. HLA-C-restricted CMV clonotypes gave the most frequent clonotype in two of eight donors.

The CDR3 is 13 residues long. Germline loops: CDR1 LGHNT, CDR2 FRNRAP. The germline V and J ends were trimmed by 5 bases and 6 bases, with 11 bases remaining between them. Remarks on this clonotype: What it binds is not known.

TCRdb itself ran the reads through MiXCR, one entry per CDR3 protein. The table records about 740,000 distinct CDR3 sequences, approximately 34% of them present only once. The rearrangement uses TRBV12-5 and TRBJ2-1, with D unclear. This clonotype was sampled from a human donor in good health (CMV status not recorded). Some clones in this sample may be carry-over from other donors' samples. Material for sequencing was PBMCs. This CDR3 reads CASGTGYPNEQFF. CDR3 nucleotide sequence: TGTGCTAGTGGTACGGGTTACCCCAATGAGCAGTTCTTC.